The rows below give T cell receptor beta chains drawn from one sample of a study of siplizumab effects on memory and regulatory T cells. This table comes from immunoSEQ multiplex PCR, and its TCRdb copy is limited to in-frame clones, with some not included. The table has around 100,000 clones, more than 85% seen once. The sequenced sample was CD4+ T cells sorted from blood. The source of these receptors is a human donor in good health. Each CDR3 is given with its conserved first and last residue. Each record gives: J gene, clone size, D gene, V gene, CDR3 protein, CDR3 DNA. The D gene is left open where the match is weak. Rows may omit the clone size; those that give it use once, few, many or a size class.

j_call: TRBJ2-2
clone_size: .
d_call: .
v_call: TRBV21-1
cdr3_aa: CASSRPGSGNTGELFF
cdr3_nt: TGTGCCAGCAGCAGGCCCGGGTCCGGGAACACCGGGGAGCTGTTTTTT

j_call: TRBJ1-1
clone_size: .
d_call: .
v_call: TRBV18
cdr3_aa: CASSPEKGRPEAFF
cdr3_nt: TGTGCCAGCTCACCGGAAAAGGGACGACCAGAAGCTTTCTTT

j_call: TRBJ1-1
clone_size: .
d_call: .
v_call: TRBV27
cdr3_aa: CASSLSLGGFTEAFF
cdr3_nt: TGTGCCAGCAGTTTATCCCTCGGCGGTTTCACTGAAGCTTTCTTT

j_call: TRBJ2-3
clone_size: .
d_call: TRBD2
v_call: TRBV11-2
cdr3_aa: CASSFIRGGGTDTQYF
cdr3_nt: TGTGCCAGCAGCTTCATACGCGGGGGTGGGACGGATACGCAGTATTTT

j_call: TRBJ2-3
clone_size: .
d_call: .
v_call: TRBV2
cdr3_aa: CASSEWGSPAGDTQYF
cdr3_nt: TGTGCCAGCAGTGAATGGGGTAGCCCGGCGGGAGATACGCAGTATTTT

j_call: TRBJ1-2
clone_size: once
d_call: .
v_call: TRBV9
cdr3_aa: CASSISGTQRGGYTF
cdr3_nt: TGTGCCAGCAGCATCTCCGGGACCCAAAGAGGTGGCTACACCTTC

j_call: TRBJ2-7
clone_size: .
d_call: TRBD1
v_call: TRBV18
cdr3_aa: CASSPLMGQGEREQYF
cdr3_nt: TGTGCCAGCTCACCTTTGATGGGACAGGGGGAGCGGGAGCAGTACTTC

j_call: TRBJ2-5
clone_size: few
d_call: .
v_call: TRBV5-4
cdr3_aa: CASSSPQGKETQYF
cdr3_nt: TGTGCCAGCAGCTCCCCACAGGGCAAAGAGACCCAGTACTTC

j_call: TRBJ1-1
clone_size: .
d_call: .
v_call: TRBV5-4
cdr3_aa: CASSSKTPPGEAFF
cdr3_nt: TGTGCCAGCAGCTCCAAAACCCCGCCGGGTGAAGCTTTCTTT

j_call: TRBJ2-7
clone_size: .
d_call: TRBD1
v_call: TRBV28
cdr3_aa: CASSFGGGTGGPYEQYF
cdr3_nt: TGTGCCAGCAGTTTTGGAGGAGGGACAGGAGGGCCCTACGAGCAGTACTTC

j_call: TRBJ1-5
clone_size: .
d_call: .
v_call: TRBV2
cdr3_aa: CASSFTPGAGSSQPQHF
cdr3_nt: TGTGCCAGCAGTTTCACGCCCGGGGCGGGCTCGAGTCAGCCCCAGCATTTT

j_call: TRBJ2-2
clone_size: .
d_call: .
v_call: TRBV7-3
cdr3_aa: CASSLVSGVSGELFF
cdr3_nt: TGTGCCAGCAGCTTAGTTTCAGGGGTTTCCGGGGAGCTGTTTTTT

j_call: TRBJ2-2
clone_size: .
d_call: TRBD2
v_call: TRBV6-1
cdr3_aa: CASSEGLAGARGGELFF
cdr3_nt: TGTGCCAGCAGTGAAGGTCTAGCGGGGGCCAGGGGCGGGGAGCTGTTTTTT

j_call: TRBJ1-2
clone_size: .
d_call: .
v_call: TRBV19
cdr3_aa: CASSIDRQEANYGYTF
cdr3_nt: TGTGCCAGTAGTATAGATCGACAGGAGGCGAACTATGGCTACACCTTC

j_call: TRBJ1-1
clone_size: .
d_call: .
v_call: TRBV7-9
cdr3_aa: CASRWGENTEAFF
cdr3_nt: TGTGCCAGCAGGTGGGGAGAGAACACTGAAGCTTTCTTT

j_call: TRBJ2-2
clone_size: .
d_call: .
v_call: TRBV7-2
cdr3_aa: CASSLGPLEELFF
cdr3_nt: TGTGCCAGCAGCTTGGGCCCCCTCGAAGAGCTGTTTTTT

j_call: TRBJ2-7
clone_size: .
d_call: .
v_call: TRBV7-2
cdr3_aa: CASSLELNYEQYF
cdr3_nt: TGTGCCAGCAGCTTAGAATTAAACTACGAGCAGTACTTC

j_call: TRBJ2-7
clone_size: .
d_call: TRBD1
v_call: TRBV25-1
cdr3_aa: CASSAPGGWYEQYF
cdr3_nt: TGTGCCAGCAGTGCGCCAGGGGGTTGGTACGAGCAGTACTTC

j_call: TRBJ1-1
clone_size: .
d_call: TRBD1
v_call: TRBV4-1
cdr3_aa: CASSLLVQGPKSRLTEAFF
cdr3_nt: TGCGCCAGCAGCCTTCTAGTACAGGGGCCCAAATCAAGGCTCACTGAAGCTTTCTTT

j_call: TRBJ1-2
clone_size: .
d_call: TRBD1
v_call: TRBV5-1
cdr3_aa: CASSLADRERGYTF
cdr3_nt: TGCGCCAGCAGCTTGGCGGACAGGGAAAGAGGCTACACCTTC

j_call: TRBJ1-5
clone_size: .
d_call: .
v_call: TRBV6-1
cdr3_aa: CASSVWNQPQHF
cdr3_nt: TGTGCCAGCAGTGTTTGGAATCAGCCCCAGCATTTT

j_call: TRBJ2-7
clone_size: .
d_call: .
v_call: TRBV19
cdr3_aa: CASSSFYEQYF
cdr3_nt: TGTGCCAGTAGCTCGTTCTACGAGCAGTACTTC

j_call: TRBJ2-1
clone_size: .
d_call: TRBD2
v_call: TRBV18
cdr3_aa: CASSPGLVSYNEQFF
cdr3_nt: TGTGCCAGCTCACCAGGACTAGTCTCCTACAATGAGCAGTTCTTC

j_call: TRBJ2-3
clone_size: once
d_call: .
v_call: TRBV6-5
cdr3_aa: CASSYSASLRPDTQYF
cdr3_nt: TGTGCCAGCAGTTACTCCGCTAGTCTGAGGCCAGATACGCAGTATTTT

j_call: TRBJ2-3
clone_size: .
d_call: .
v_call: TRBV15
cdr3_aa: CATSSGVHSTDTQYF
cdr3_nt: TGTGCCACCAGCAGCGGGGTCCACAGCACAGATACGCAGTATTTT

j_call: TRBJ2-7
clone_size: .
d_call: .
v_call: TRBV7-3
cdr3_aa: CASSSDGNSRGYEQYF
cdr3_nt: TGTGCCAGCAGCTCCGATGGGAACTCCAGGGGCTACGAGCAGTACTTC

j_call: TRBJ1-1
clone_size: .
d_call: TRBD1
v_call: TRBV5-1
cdr3_aa: CASTPTGWTEAFF
cdr3_nt: TGCGCCAGCACCCCGACAGGGTGGACTGAAGCTTTCTTT

j_call: TRBJ2-3
clone_size: .
d_call: .
v_call: TRBV7-9
cdr3_aa: CASSLDAADTQYF
cdr3_nt: TGTGCCAGCAGCTTAGACGCGGCAGATACGCAGTATTTT

j_call: TRBJ2-7
clone_size: once
d_call: .
v_call: TRBV30
cdr3_aa: CAWSDRAGEQYF
cdr3_nt: TGTGCCTGGAGTGACAGGGCGGGAGAGCAGTACTTC

j_call: TRBJ1-2
clone_size: .
d_call: TRBD1
v_call: TRBV18
cdr3_aa: CASSPSRGLDYGYTF
cdr3_nt: TGTGCCAGCTCACCCTCCAGGGGGCTGGACTATGGCTACACCTTC

j_call: TRBJ2-7
clone_size: .
d_call: .
v_call: TRBV19
cdr3_aa: CASSYPGTPYEQYF
cdr3_nt: TGTGCCAGTAGTTACCCCGGGACCCCCTACGAGCAGTACTTC

j_call: TRBJ1-1
clone_size: .
d_call: .
v_call: TRBV2
cdr3_aa: CASIPTVQGGEAFF
cdr3_nt: TGTGCCAGCATCCCTACCGTGCAGGGCGGTGAAGCTTTCTTT

j_call: TRBJ1-4
clone_size: .
d_call: .
v_call: TRBV29-1
cdr3_aa: CSVRNEKLFF
cdr3_nt: TGCAGCGTGAGGAATGAAAAACTGTTTTTT

j_call: TRBJ1-5
clone_size: .
d_call: .
v_call: TRBV5-6
cdr3_aa: CASSQLTGAPIQPQHF
cdr3_nt: TGTGCCAGCAGCCAGCTAACAGGCGCTCCGATCCAGCCCCAGCATTTT

j_call: TRBJ2-1
clone_size: .
d_call: TRBD2
v_call: TRBV5-1
cdr3_aa: CASSSPGTSGDEQFF
cdr3_nt: TGCGCCAGCAGCTCCCCCGGGACTAGCGGCGATGAGCAGTTCTTC

j_call: TRBJ2-7
clone_size: .
d_call: TRBD1
v_call: TRBV27
cdr3_aa: CASSPLTGGEVRGSYEQYF
cdr3_nt: TGTGCCAGCAGTCCACTAACAGGGGGCGAAGTTCGCGGATCCTACGAGCAGTACTTC

j_call: TRBJ1-2
clone_size: once
d_call: TRBD1
v_call: TRBV5-6
cdr3_aa: CASAQGARGYTF
cdr3_nt: TGTGCCAGCGCCCAGGGGGCGCGGGGCTACACCTTC

j_call: TRBJ1-4
clone_size: .
d_call: TRBD1
v_call: TRBV7-9
cdr3_aa: CASQEAGQVNEKLFF
cdr3_nt: TGTGCCAGTCAGGAGGCGGGACAGGTTAATGAAAAACTGTTTTTT

j_call: TRBJ1-1
clone_size: .
d_call: .
v_call: TRBV20-1
cdr3_aa: CSGAQHTEAFF
cdr3_nt: TGCAGTGGGGCACAGCACACTGAAGCTTTCTTT

j_call: TRBJ1-2
clone_size: .
d_call: TRBD1
v_call: TRBV5-4
cdr3_aa: CASSLGDRANGYTF
cdr3_nt: TGTGCCAGCAGCTTGGGGGACAGGGCCAATGGCTACACCTTC

j_call: TRBJ2-1
clone_size: .
d_call: TRBD2
v_call: TRBV5-1
cdr3_aa: CASSLGRSGGLGSGADEQFF
cdr3_nt: TGCGCCAGCAGCTTGGGTCGTAGCGGGGGGCTTGGAAGCGGAGCCGATGAGCAGTTCTTC

j_call: TRBJ2-3
clone_size: .
d_call: .
v_call: TRBV7-2
cdr3_aa: CASRPPDYTQYF
cdr3_nt: TGTGCCAGCAGACCTCCCGATTATACGCAGTATTTT